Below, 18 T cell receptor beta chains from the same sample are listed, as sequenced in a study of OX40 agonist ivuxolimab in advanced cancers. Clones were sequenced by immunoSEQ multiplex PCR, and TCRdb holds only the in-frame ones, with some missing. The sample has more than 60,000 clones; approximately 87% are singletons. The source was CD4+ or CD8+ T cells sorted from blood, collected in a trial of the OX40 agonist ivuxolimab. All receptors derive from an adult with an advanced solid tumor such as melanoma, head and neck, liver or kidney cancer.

The CDR3 DNA reads as TGTGCCAGCAGCCCCGATAGGGGGCGCTACGAGCAGTACTTC. This gives the protein CASSPDRGRYEQYF. This chain joins TRBV5-4 and TRBJ2-7, with 7 bases fitting TRBD1. CDR3 length equals 14 residues. Germline V gives CDR1 SGHNT, CDR2 YYREEE (reference sequence). The junction had 7 bases not matched to a gene; V was cut back by 4 bases and J by 3 bases.

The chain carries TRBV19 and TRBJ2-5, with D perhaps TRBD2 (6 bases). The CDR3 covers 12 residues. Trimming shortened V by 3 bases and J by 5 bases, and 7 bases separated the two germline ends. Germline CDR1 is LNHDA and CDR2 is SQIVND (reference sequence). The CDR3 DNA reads TGTGCCAGTAGTATTGGGGGGGAGACCCAGTACTTC. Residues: CASSIGGETQYF.

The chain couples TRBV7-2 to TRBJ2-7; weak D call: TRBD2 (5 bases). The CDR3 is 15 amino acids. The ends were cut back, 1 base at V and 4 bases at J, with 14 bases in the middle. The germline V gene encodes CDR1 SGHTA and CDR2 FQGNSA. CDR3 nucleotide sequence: TGTGCCAGCAGCTTAGGATTCGCTAGCCCATACGAGCAGTACTTC. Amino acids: CASSLGFASPYEQYF.

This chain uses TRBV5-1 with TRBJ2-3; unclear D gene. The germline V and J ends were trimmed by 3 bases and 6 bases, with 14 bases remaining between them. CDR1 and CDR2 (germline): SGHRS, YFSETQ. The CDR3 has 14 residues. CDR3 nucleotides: TGCGCCAGCAGCTCGCGAGGCGGCAGCGATACGCAGTATTTT. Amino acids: CASSSRGGSDTQYF. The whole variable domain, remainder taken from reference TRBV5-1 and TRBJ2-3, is KAGVTQTPRYLIKTRGQQVTLSCSPISGHRSVSWYQQTPGQGLQFLFEYFSETQRNKGNFPGRFSGRQFSNSRSEMNVSTLELGDSALYLCASSSRGGSDTQYFGPGTRLTVL.

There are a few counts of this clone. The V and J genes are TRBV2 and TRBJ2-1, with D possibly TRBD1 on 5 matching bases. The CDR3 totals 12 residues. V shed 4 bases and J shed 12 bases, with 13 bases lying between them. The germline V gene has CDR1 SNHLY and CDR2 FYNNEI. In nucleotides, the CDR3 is TGTGCCAGCAGTGGAAACAGGTCCCCGCAGTTCTTC. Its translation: CASSGNRSPQFF.

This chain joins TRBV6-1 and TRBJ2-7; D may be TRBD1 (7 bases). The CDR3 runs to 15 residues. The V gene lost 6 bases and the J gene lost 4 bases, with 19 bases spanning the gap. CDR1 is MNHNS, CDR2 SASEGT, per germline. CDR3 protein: CASRGQPTGEYEQYF. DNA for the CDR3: TGTGCCAGCAGGGGACAGCCAACGGGAGAGTACGAGCAGTACTTC.

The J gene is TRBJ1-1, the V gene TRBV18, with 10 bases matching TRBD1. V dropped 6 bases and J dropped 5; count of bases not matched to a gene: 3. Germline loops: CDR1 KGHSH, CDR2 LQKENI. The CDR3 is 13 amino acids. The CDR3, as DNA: TGTGCCAGCTCGACAGGGGGCGTTACTGAAGCTTTCTTT. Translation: CASSTGGVTEAFF.

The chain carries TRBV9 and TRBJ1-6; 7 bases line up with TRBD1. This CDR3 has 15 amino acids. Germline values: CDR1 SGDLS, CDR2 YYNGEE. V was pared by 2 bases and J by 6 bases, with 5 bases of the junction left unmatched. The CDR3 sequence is CASSVRQGGNSPLHF. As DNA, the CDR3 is TGTGCCAGCAGCGTGAGACAGGGTGGTAATTCACCCCTCCACTTT.

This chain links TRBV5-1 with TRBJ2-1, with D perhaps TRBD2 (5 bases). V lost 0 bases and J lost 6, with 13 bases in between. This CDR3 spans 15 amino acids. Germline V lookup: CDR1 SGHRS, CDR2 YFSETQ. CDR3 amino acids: CASSLVAFPFNEQFF. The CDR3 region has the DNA TGCGCCAGCAGCTTGGTAGCGTTTCCCTTCAATGAGCAGTTCTTC.

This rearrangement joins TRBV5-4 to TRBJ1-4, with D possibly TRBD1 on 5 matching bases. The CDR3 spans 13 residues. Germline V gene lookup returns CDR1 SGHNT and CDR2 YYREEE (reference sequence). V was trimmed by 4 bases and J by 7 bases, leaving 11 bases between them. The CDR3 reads CASSLGGVEKLFF. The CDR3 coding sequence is TGTGCCAGCAGCCTTGGAGGGGTTGAAAAACTGTTTTTT. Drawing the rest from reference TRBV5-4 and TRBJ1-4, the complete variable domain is ETGVTQSPTHLIKTRGQQVTLRCSSQSGHNTVSWYQQALGQGPQFIFQYYREEENGRGNFPPRFSGLQFPNYSSELNVNALELDDSALYLCASSLGGVEKLFFGSGTQLSVL.

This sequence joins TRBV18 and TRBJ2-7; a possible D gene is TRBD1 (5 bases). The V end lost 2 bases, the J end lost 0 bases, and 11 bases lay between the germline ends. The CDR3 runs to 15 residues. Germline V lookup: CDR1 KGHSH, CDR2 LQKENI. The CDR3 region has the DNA TGTGCCAGCTCACCAGCGACAGTTTCCTCCTACGAGCAGTACTTC. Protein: CASSPATVSSYEQYF. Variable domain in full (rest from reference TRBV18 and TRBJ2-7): NAGVMQNPRHLVRRRGQEARLRCSPMKGHSHVYWYRQLPEEGLKFMVYLQKENIIDESGMPKERFSAEFPKEGPSILRIQQVVRGDSAAYFCASSPATVSSYEQYFGPGTRLTVT.

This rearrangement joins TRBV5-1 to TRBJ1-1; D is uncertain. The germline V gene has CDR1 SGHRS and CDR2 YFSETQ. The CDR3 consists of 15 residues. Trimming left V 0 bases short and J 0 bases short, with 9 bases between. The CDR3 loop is CASSLGMNLNTEAFF. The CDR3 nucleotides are TGCGCCAGCAGCTTGGGGATGAACTTGAACACTGAAGCTTTCTTT.

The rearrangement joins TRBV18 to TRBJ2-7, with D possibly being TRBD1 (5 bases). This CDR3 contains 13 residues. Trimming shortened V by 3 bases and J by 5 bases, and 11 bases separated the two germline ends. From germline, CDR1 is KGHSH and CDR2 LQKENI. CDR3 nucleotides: TGTGCCAGCTCACCGGGGCCGAAGAACGAGCAGTACTTC. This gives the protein CASSPGPKNEQYF.

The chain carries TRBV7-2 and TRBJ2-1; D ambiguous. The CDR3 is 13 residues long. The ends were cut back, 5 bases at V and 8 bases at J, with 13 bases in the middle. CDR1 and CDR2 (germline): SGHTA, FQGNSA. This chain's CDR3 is CASSPHSRYEQFF. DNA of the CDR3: TGTGCCAGCAGCCCCCACTCTAGGTATGAGCAGTTCTTC.

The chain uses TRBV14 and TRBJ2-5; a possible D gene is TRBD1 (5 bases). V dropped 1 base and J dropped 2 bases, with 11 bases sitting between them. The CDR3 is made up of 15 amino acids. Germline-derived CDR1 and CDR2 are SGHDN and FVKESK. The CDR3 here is CASSQGWGVQETQYF. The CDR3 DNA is TGTGCCAGCAGCCAAGGTTGGGGCGTACAAGAGACCCAGTACTTC.

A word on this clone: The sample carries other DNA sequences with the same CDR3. The CDR3 loop is CASSPGGRTEAFF. CDR3 DNA sequence: TGTGCCAGCAGCCCGGGGGGTCGGACTGAAGCTTTCTTT. The genes are TRBV9 and TRBJ1-1; the D gene is possibly TRBD1 (5 bases). This CDR3 is 13 amino acids long. V gave up 4 bases and J gave up 5 bases, with 12 bases separating them. Germline V gene lookup returns CDR1 SGDLS and CDR2 YYNGEE.

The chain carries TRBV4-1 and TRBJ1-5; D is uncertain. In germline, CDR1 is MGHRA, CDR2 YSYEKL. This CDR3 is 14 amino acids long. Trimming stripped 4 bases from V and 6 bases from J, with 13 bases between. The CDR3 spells CASSPWDEVQPQHF. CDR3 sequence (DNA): TGCGCCAGCAGCCCCTGGGATGAGGTTCAGCCCCAGCATTTT.

CDR3 amino acids: CASSLTPGNQPQHF. In DNA, the CDR3 is TGTGCCAGCAGCTTAACCCCAGGGAATCAGCCCCAGCATTTT. V is TRBV7-9 and J is TRBJ1-5; possibly TRBD1 for D (5 bases). CDR3 length equals 14 residues. Trimming took 2 bases from V and 4 from J, leaving 9 bases between them. Germline-derived CDR1 and CDR2 are SEHNR and FQNEAQ (reference sequence). The full variable domain, in which reference TRBV7-9 and TRBJ1-5 provide the parts outside the CDR3, is DTGVSQNPRHKITKRGQNVTFRCDPISEHNRLYWYRQTLGQGPEFLTYFQNEAQLEKSRLLSDRFSAERPKGSFSTLEIQRTEQGDSAMYLCASSLTPGNQPQHFGDGTRLSIL.